One and the same sample provided the 16 T cell receptor beta chains below, sequenced in a study of CD8 T cells in ankylosing spondylitis. TCRdb independently ran MiXCR on the 5' RACE reads; one entry per CDR3 protein. The sample has approximately 250,000 distinct CDR3 sequences; approximately 10% are singletons. Sequencing used blood, either unsorted or a sorted T cell fraction (not recorded which). The receptors derive from a male donor with ankylosing spondylitis or in good health (not recorded which).

There are a few counts of this clonotype. The chain uses TRBV18 and TRBJ2-7; 8 positions agree with TRBD2. Trimming cost V 3 bases and J 3 bases; bases outside gene matches: 10. This CDR3 is 16 amino acids long. Germline assignment: CDR1 KGHSH and CDR2 LQKENI. This CDR3 reads CASSPPRGGLSYEQYF. Written as DNA, the CDR3 is TGTGCCAGCTCACCGCCTCGGGGGGGGTTGAGCTACGAGCAGTACTTC.

The rearrangement joins TRBV19 to TRBJ2-7; D tentatively fits TRBD1 or TRBD2 (5 bases each). Germline V CDR1 and CDR2: LNHDA, SQIVND (reference sequence). This CDR3 comprises 13 residues. Between the trimmed V and J ends, which lost 8 bases and 0 bases, there was a span of 11 bases. The CDR3 here is CASQGPFSYEQYF. CDR3 sequence (DNA): TGTGCCAGTCAGGGACCCTTCTCCTACGAGCAGTACTTC. The variable domain in full, with the rest retrieved from reference TRBV19 and TRBJ2-7, is DGGITQSPKYLFRKEGQNVTLSCEQNLNHDAMYWYRQDPGQGLRLIYYSQIVNDFQKGDIAEGYSVSREKKESFPLTVTSAQKNPTAFYLCASQGPFSYEQYFGPGTRLTVT.

The sample holds many counts of this clonotype. The chain is built from TRBV12-3 or TRBV12-4 and TRBJ1-1; D uncertain. V was shortened by 3 bases and J by 8 bases, with 7 bases between the two germline ends. The CDR3 consists of 11 residues. The CDR3 region is CASSLAREAFF. The DNA for the CDR3 is TGTGCCAGCAGTTTGGCCCGAGAAGCTTTCTTT.

This clonotype was found many times. The rearrangement links TRBV10-2 to TRBJ2-1, with 7 bases that match TRBD2. Trimming at V came to 6 bases and at J to 7 bases, leaving 9 bases not matched to a gene. Germline V gene sequence: CDR1 WSHSY, CDR2 SAAADI. The CDR3 runs to 14 residues. The CDR3 bases are TGCGCCAGCAGCCGGGACTATTCATCGAATGAGCAGTTCTTC. This sequence encodes CASSRDYSSNEQFF.

This clonotype was picked up many times. V gene TRBV6-1 combines with J gene TRBJ1-2; a weak D match, TRBD1 (5 bases). This CDR3 contains 14 residues. Germline loops: CDR1 MNHNS, CDR2 SASEGT. V lost 6 bases and J 6 bases, leaving 17 bases between the germline ends. The CDR3 region is CASSLLGQRNGYTF. The CDR3 region has the DNA TGTGCCAGCAGCCTTCTCGGACAAAGGAATGGCTACACCTTC.

The chain carries TRBV30 and TRBJ1-3, with 7 nucleotides matching TRBD1. V shed 4 bases, J shed 7 bases, and the junction held 10 bases outside the gene matches. The CDR3 loop spans 14 amino acids. Germline V CDR1 and CDR2: GTSNPN, SVGIG (reference sequence). CDR3 DNA: TGTGCCTGGACCGGGACAGCTCACCCCAACACCATATATTTT. As protein: CAWTGTAHPNTIYF.

As for this clonotype: A clone one base away is much larger, so this may be a read error. CDR3 residues: CSGSRTGATDTQYF. The CDR3 nucleotides are TGCAGTGGCTCCCGGACAGGGGCTACAGATACGCAGTATTTT. V gene TRBV20-1 combines with J gene TRBJ2-3; TRBD1 matches 9 bases. From germline, CDR1 is DFQATT and CDR2 SNEGSKA (reference sequence). This CDR3 region has 14 residues. V shed 7 bases and J 3 bases; nucleotides not matched to a gene: 8.

The J gene is TRBJ2-3, the V gene TRBV7-2; 15 positions match TRBD2. CDR3 length equals 14 residues. Per the germline V gene, CDR1 is SGHTA and CDR2 is FQGNSA. V lost 5 bases, J lost 9 bases, and 3 bases stayed unmatched. The CDR3 loop reads CASSTGTSGGTQYF. The CDR3 DNA reads as TGTGCCAGCAGCACAGGGACTAGCGGGGGGACGCAGTATTTT.

This clonotype showed up many times. CDR3 coding DNA: TGCGCCAGCAGCCTTTCCGGGCGGGGAACCTCCTACGAGCAGTACTTC. Amino acids: CASSLSGRGTSYEQYF. The V gene is TRBV4-1, the J gene TRBJ2-7; D may be TRBD2 (6 bases). Germline CDR1 MGHRA, CDR2 YSYEKL. This CDR3 contains 16 residues. V lost 4 bases and J lost 0, with 16 bases in between.

This clonotype was seen more than once but under ten times. V usage is TRBV2 and J usage is TRBJ1-1; D unresolved. Germline values: CDR1 SNHLY, CDR2 FYNNEI. The CDR3 sequence is 14 residues long. Trimming took off 2 bases at V and 0 bases at J, with 7 bases between the two ends. The CDR3 region is CASSEMAVNTEAFF. The CDR3 coding sequence is TGTGCCAGCAGTGAAATGGCGGTGAACACTGAAGCTTTCTTT. Full variable domain (remainder filled in from reference TRBV2 and TRBJ1-1): EPEVTQTPSHQVTQMGQEVILRCVPISNHLYFYWYRQILGQKVEFLVSFYNNEISEKSEIFDDQFSVERPDGSNFTLKIRSTKLEDSAMYFCASSEMAVNTEAFFGQGTRLTVV.

CDR3: CASSLGGSGSPLHF. The CDR3 bases are TGTGCCAGCAGCTTAGGGGGCAGTGGTTCACCCCTCCACTTT. The genes are TRBV11-2 and TRBJ1-6; weak D call: TRBD1 (5 bases). Trimming left V 1 base short and J 9 bases short, with 10 bases between. Germline lookup yields CDR1 SGHAT and CDR2 FQNNGV. CDR3 length equals 14 residues.

This clonotype was seen repeatedly, ten times or more. V and J are TRBV6-1 and TRBJ1-1, with unresolved D. The ends were cut back, 6 bases at V and 0 bases at J, with 20 bases in the middle. This CDR3 spans 17 amino acids. Germline V gives CDR1 MNHNS, CDR2 SASEGT. CDR3: CASRAELQLGVNTEAFF. For the CDR3, the DNA is TGTGCCAGCAGAGCAGAACTACAGCTTGGGGTGAACACTGAAGCTTTCTTT.

This clonotype was recorded at least ten times. V usage is TRBV5-1 and J usage is TRBJ1-2; TRBD1 might be the D (6 bases). Germline CDR1 and CDR2: SGHRS and YFSETQ. The CDR3 sequence is 13 residues long. V was shortened by 7 bases and J by 3 bases, with 13 bases between the two germline ends. The CDR3 DNA reads as TGCGCCAGCTTACCGGGACATCACTATGGCTACACCTTC. Its protein is CASLPGHHYGYTF.

J is TRBJ1-1 and V is TRBV29-1; 7 nucleotides line up with TRBD1. The V segment lost 8 bases and the J segment 1 base; nucleotides outside the gene matches: 7. The CDR3 spans 13 residues. Germline CDR1 reads SQVTM; CDR2 reads ANQGSEA. The CDR3 reads CSSARGENTEAFF. CDR3 nucleotides: TGCAGCTCAGCCAGGGGGGAGAACACTGAAGCTTTCTTT.

This clonotype has at least ten counts. The chain carries TRBV7-2 and TRBJ1-1; D call uncertain. V lost 6 bases, J lost 0 bases, and 8 bases lay in between. The CDR3 sequence is 13 residues long. The germline CDR1 and CDR2 sequences are SGHTA and FQGNSA. The CDR3: CASSLFMNTEAFF. CDR3 nucleotide sequence: TGTGCCAGCAGTTTATTTATGAACACTGAAGCTTTCTTT.

The chain links TRBV5-1 to TRBJ1-1; D not certain. Germline V gene sequence: CDR1 SGHRS, CDR2 YFSETQ. The CDR3 runs to 16 residues. Deletions cut 0 bases from V and 1 base from J, with 13 bases between. Written as DNA, the CDR3 is TGCGCCAGCAGCTTGGAAGTGCGTGCCTCGAACACTGAAGCTTTCTTT. Translated, it gives CASSLEVRASNTEAFF.